Each of the 16 T cell receptor beta chains below was sequenced from the same sample in a study of human T cells and chemical hapten exposure. TCRdb re-called the RACE reads through MiXCR, storing one row per CDR3 protein. The sample records approximately 79,000 distinct CDR3 sequences, about 8.5% being singletons. Sample time point: pre-sensitization, week 0. As for treatment: therapeutic diphenylcyclopropenone sensitization with weekly scalp DPC. Sequencing was performed on whole blood, taken in connection with sensitization to the hapten diphenylcyclopropenone (DPC). The receptors were gathered from a man aged 35 to 55 with alopecia areata. Some clones in this sample may be carry-over from other donors' samples.

The chain joins TRBV28 to TRBJ2-3, with TRBD2 as a possible D gene (6 bases). With 5 bases removed from V and 2 bases from J, the gap between germline ends came to 14 bases. The V gene's germline CDR1 is MDHEN and CDR2 SYDVKM. The CDR3 is 15 amino acids. The CDR3 coding sequence is TGTGCCAGCAGTGTTTATAGCGGAAACACAGATACGCAGTATTTT. Its translation is CASSVYSGNTDTQYF.

The sample holds many counts of this clonotype. V gene TRBV6-5 combines with J gene TRBJ1-3; D might be TRBD1 (5 bases). The V end lost 6 bases, the J end lost 1 base, and 13 bases lay between the germline ends. This CDR3 has 15 amino acids. Germline V gene data show CDR1 as MNHEY and CDR2 as SVGAGI. In nucleotides, the CDR3 is TGTGCCAGCAGGGGACGGGGCAGATCTGGAAACACCATATATTTT. Amino acid sequence: CASRGRGRSGNTIYF.

This clonotype was counted at least ten times. CDR3 DNA: TGTGCCAGCATTCCTCAGGTGGCTAGCGGGAACAATGAGCAGTTCTTC. This encodes CASIPQVASGNNEQFF. V is TRBV12-3 or TRBV12-4 and J is TRBJ2-1; TRBD2 matches at 9 bases. Unmatched junction bases numbered 12, after V lost 7 bases and J lost 5 bases. The CDR3 contains 16 residues.

This clonotype appeared a single time. At one end the junction does not follow the germline gene, possibly because of a read error. V gene TRBV18 combines with J gene TRBJ2-7; 9 bases are shared with TRBD1. The germline gives CDR1 KGHSH, CDR2 LQKENI. The CDR3 is 15 amino acids. CDR3 sequence: CASTPGDRVSYKQYF. The CDR3 nucleotides read TGTGCCAGCACACCAGGGGACAGGGTCAGCTACAAGCAGTACTTC.

J is TRBJ2-5 and V is TRBV10-3; a weak D match, TRBD2 (5 bases). The CDR3 contains 13 residues. Germline-derived CDR1 and CDR2 are ENHRY and SYGVKD. V was shortened by 7 bases and J by 0 bases, with 9 bases between the two germline ends. CDR3 amino acids: CAIKGLYQETQYF. Written as DNA, the CDR3 is TGTGCCATCAAAGGACTCTACCAAGAGACCCAGTACTTC.

This clonotype was recorded many times. This sequence joins TRBV11-2 and TRBJ2-1, with 7 positions matching TRBD2. CDR3 length equals 15 residues. Germline V CDR1 and CDR2: SGHAT, FQNNGV. With 6 bases clipped from V and 7 bases from J, the junction kept 12 bases outside the gene matches. This CDR3 reads CASRGLTSYKNEQFF. CDR3 bases: TGTGCCAGCAGAGGTTTGACTAGCTACAAGAATGAGCAGTTCTTC.

The sample holds many counts of this clonotype. The chain employs TRBV29-1 and TRBJ1-6, with TRBD1 matching over 9 bases. Trimming cost V 6 bases and J 8 bases; bases outside gene matches: 5. CDR1 and CDR2 (germline): SQVTM, ANQGSEA. This CDR3 region has 13 residues. CDR3 residues: CSVGGQGDSPLHF. The CDR3 DNA reads as TGCAGCGTGGGGGGACAGGGAGATTCACCCCTCCACTTT.

This clonotype was observed a few times. The rearrangement links TRBV7-2 to TRBJ1-1, with D unresolved. Looked up from germline, CDR1 is SGHTA and CDR2 is FQGNSA. Trimming pared 0 bases from V and 4 bases from J, leaving 6 bases between. The CDR3 length is 13 residues. The CDR3 spells CASSLAGPTEAFF. CDR3 DNA sequence: TGTGCCAGCAGCTTAGCTGGGCCCACTGAAGCTTTCTTT. Full variable domain (missing parts from reference TRBV7-2 and TRBJ1-1): GAGVSQSPSNKVTEKGKDVELRCDPISGHTALYWYRQSLGQGLEFLIYFQGNSAPDKSGLPSDRFSAERTGGSVSTLTIQRTQQEDSAVYLCASSLAGPTEAFFGQGTRLTVV.

This clonotype was observed at least ten times. This rearrangement joins TRBV12-3 or TRBV12-4 to TRBJ1-4, with 8 nucleotides matching TRBD1. This CDR3 spans 14 amino acids. The ends lost 6 bases at V and 8 bases at J; junction bases unmatched: 8. The CDR3 nucleotides read TGTGCCAGCAGACCCGCGACAGGGGTCGAAAAACTGTTTTTT. Residues: CASRPATGVEKLFF.

This clonotype has only a few counts. V and J are TRBV7-7 and TRBJ2-1, with TRBD2 identical over 9 bases. The CDR3 covers 15 residues. V lost 2 bases, J lost 4 bases, and 3 bases stayed unmatched. The germline gives CDR1 SSHAT, CDR2 FNYEAQ (reference sequence). CDR3 protein: CASSLSSGGYNEQFF. The CDR3 bases are TGTGCCAGCAGCTTAAGTAGCGGGGGTTACAATGAGCAGTTCTTC.

The chain couples TRBV6-2 or TRBV6-3 to TRBJ2-3; D is unresolved. The CDR3 is made up of 13 amino acids. V was pared by 5 bases and J by 1 base, with 7 bases between. In germline, CDR1 is MNHEY, CDR2 SVGEGT. CDR3 nucleotide sequence: TGTGCCAGCAGTCCGGTGGGCACAGATACGCAGTATTTT. Protein product: CASSPVGTDTQYF.

The J gene is TRBJ1-1, the V gene TRBV28; the D gene is possibly TRBD1 (6 bases). Trimming removed 2 bases from V and 1 base from J, with 14 bases in between. The V gene's germline CDR1 is MDHEN and CDR2 SYDVKM. The CDR3 is 16 amino acids. CDR3 sequence reads: CASSLRGGEGNTEAFF. In nucleotides, the CDR3 is TGTGCCAGCAGTTTAAGAGGGGGAGAGGGGAACACTGAAGCTTTCTTT.

The chain joins TRBV12-3 or TRBV12-4 to TRBJ2-5; D might be TRBD1 (6 bases). CDR3 length: 15 amino acids. V lost 6 bases, J lost 2 bases, and 16 bases lay in between. The CDR3 DNA reads TGTGCCAGCAGCCGCGGACAGACTACTCAAGAGACCCAGTACTTC. Translating it yields CASSRGQTTQETQYF.

Only a few counts were recorded for this clonotype. The rearrangement links TRBV6-5 to TRBJ2-1; D unresolved. V lost 10 bases to trimming and J lost 7 bases, with 11 bases between them. The CDR3 length is 11 residues. Germline CDR1 reads MNHEY; CDR2 reads SVGAGI. CDR3 region: CATYYLNEQFF. The CDR3 coding sequence is TGTGCCACCTATTACCTAAATGAGCAGTTCTTC.

In its sample, this clonotype was seen many times. The J gene is TRBJ1-1, the V gene TRBV24-1; D call uncertain. CDR3 size: 13 residues. V was pared by 3 bases and J by 6 bases, with 10 bases between. CDR1 and CDR2 (germline): KGHDR, SFDVKD. CDR3 coding DNA: TGTGCCACCAGTGATCCCGCTAGCCCTGAAGCTTTCTTT. Protein sequence: CATSDPASPEAFF.

The chain has TRBV6-2 or TRBV6-3 and TRBJ2-7, with TRBD1 as a possible D gene (6 bases). Germline-derived CDR1 and CDR2 are MNHEY and SVGEGT. V lost 5 bases and J 6 bases, leaving 14 bases between the germline ends. The CDR3 length is 13 residues. The CDR3 DNA reads as TGTGCCAGCAGTCAAGCCAGGGGTAGCGAGCAGTACGTC. It yields the protein CASSQARGSEQYV.